Listed below are T cell receptor beta chains from one sample, sequenced in a study of blood T cell repertoires in COVID-19. TCRdb's copy holds only in-frame clones and misses some; the assay was immunoSEQ multiplex PCR. The data contain 150,000 to 160,000 clones, around 91% of them singletons. Specimen: peripheral blood. Receptors originate from a woman in her thirties or forties with acute or convalescent COVID-19. The CDR3 runs from the conserved cysteine through the conserved F or W. Fields, in order: J gene, D gene, V gene, clone size, CDR3 DNA, CDR3 protein. D genes are given only for firm matches. Only some rows state a clone size, as once, few, many or a class for expanded clones.

TRBJ2-7 - TRBV9 - TGTGCCAGCAGCGTAAGTAATGAGGGCTCCGAGCAGTACTTC CASSVSNEGSEQYF
TRBJ1-5 TRBD1 TRBV6-1 - TGTGCCAGCAGTGAAGTTTTCGGTGGACAGGGGAATTATCAGCCCCAGCATTTT CASSEVFGGQGNYQPQHF
TRBJ2-1 TRBD2 TRBV7-2 - TGTGCCAGCAGCTTAACCGGGACTAGCGAGTACAATGAGCAGTTCTTC CASSLTGTSEYNEQFF
TRBJ1-4 TRBD1 TRBV5-1 - TGCGCCAGCAGGGGCGGACAGGGGCGGGGAACTAATGAAAAACTGTTTTTT CASRGGQGRGTNEKLFF
TRBJ2-3 - TRBV10-3 - TGTGCCAACGCTTGGGGGGGGGCTAGCACAGATACGCAGTATTTT CANAWGGASTDTQYF
TRBJ1-5 TRBD1 TRBV29-1 - TGCAGCGCCCTTACGCAGGGGGCCGGGCAGCCCCAGCATTTT CSALTQGAGQPQHF
TRBJ1-5 - TRBV19 few TGTGCCAGTAGTACTACAACAGGTAGCAATCAGCCCCAGCATTTT CASSTTTGSNQPQHF
TRBJ1-2 - TRBV12-3/TRBV12-4 - TGTGCCAGCAGTTTTACGGCAGGTGATGGCTACACCTTC CASSFTAGDGYTF
TRBJ2-1 - TRBV9 - TGTGCCAGCAGCGTAGAGGCCTCGGGCAATGAGCAGTTCTTC CASSVEASGNEQFF
TRBJ2-7 TRBD1 TRBV28 few TGTGCCAGCACCACACAGGGGGCTGGGGACTACGAGCAGTACTTC CASTTQGAGDYEQYF
TRBJ1-1 - TRBV5-1 - TGCGCCAGCAGCTTGGACGGTCCCTTCCGGGGAGCTTTCTTT CASSLDGPFRGAFF
TRBJ1-6 TRBD1 TRBV30 - TGTGCCTGGAGTGTGGGACAGGGGCAAAATTCACCCCTCCACTTT CAWSVGQGQNSPLHF
TRBJ2-1 - TRBV7-3 - TGTGCCAGCAGCTCCCAGGGGTTCGACTACAATGAGCAGTTCTTC CASSSQGFDYNEQFF
TRBJ2-3 TRBD2 TRBV7-2 once TGTGCCAGCGGACGACGGAGCGGGGGGGCAGATACGCAGTATTTT CASGRRSGGADTQYF
TRBJ2-5 - TRBV18 - TGTGCCAGCTCACCAAGGGGGAACCGACAAGAGACCCAGTACTTC CASSPRGNRQETQYF
TRBJ2-7 - TRBV6-5 once TGTGCCTCCAGGCTCTATCAATCAAGCTCCTACGAGCAGTACTTC CASRLYQSSSYEQYF
TRBJ2-6 TRBD1 TRBV24-1 - TGTGCCACCAGTGACCGGACAGGGGGGACCCCTTCTGGGGCCAACGTCCTGACTTTC CATSDRTGGTPSGANVLTF
TRBJ1-4 - TRBV11-2 - TGTGCCAGCAGCTTAGTTGGTAGCCGAAATGAAAAACTGTTTTTT CASSLVGSRNEKLFF
TRBJ2-5 TRBD2 TRBV2 - TGTGCCAGTACTAGCGGGGGGGCCCTAGAGACCCAGTACTTC CASTSGGALETQYF
TRBJ2-2 - TRBV24-1 - TGTGCCACCAGTATATACGGGGAGCTGTTTTTT CATSIYGELFF
TRBJ1-2 TRBD1 TRBV16 - TGTGCCAGCAGTCAAACGACAGGGGTTTTCAATGGCTACACCTTC CASSQTTGVFNGYTF
TRBJ2-3 TRBD2 TRBV6-6 - TGTGCCAGCAACCCCCAACTAGCGGGAGTGGTAGATACGCAGTATTTT CASNPQLAGVVDTQYF
TRBJ2-3 - TRBV4-1 - TGCGCCAGCAGCCAAGACGGGGTGGCAGATACGCAGTATTTT CASSQDGVADTQYF
TRBJ1-2 TRBD1 TRBV2 once TGTGCCAGCAAGACAGGGGGCAGAAGGGACGGCTACACCTTC CASKTGGRRDGYTF
TRBJ2-7 - TRBV28 - TGTGCCAGCAGCCTTACGGGAGAGCAGTACTTC CASSLTGEQYF
TRBJ2-5 - TRBV25-1 - TGTGCCAGCAGTTATACGTCAGAAGAGACCCAGTACTTC CASSYTSEETQYF
TRBJ2-2 - TRBV7-9 once TGTGCCAGCAGCTTTTTCTCATGGCAGGGGCTCACCGGGGAGCTGTTTTTT CASSFFSWQGLTGELFF
TRBJ2-5 TRBD2 TRBV5-6 - TGTGCCAGCAGCTTGTATAGCGGGAGAGGTGAGACCCAGTACTTC CASSLYSGRGETQYF
TRBJ2-5 - TRBV2 - TGTGCCAGCAGTGAAGGCCTGGGGGGAGAGACCCAGTACTTC CASSEGLGGETQYF
TRBJ1-1 - TRBV7-9 - TGTGCCAGCCCCGGGACAAAAACAACTGAAGCTTTCTTT CASPGTKTTEAFF
TRBJ2-1 TRBD2 TRBV15 - TGTGCCACCAGGTACTCGACTAGCGGGAGTTTGGATGAGCAGTTCTTC CATRYSTSGSLDEQFF
TRBJ2-2 TRBD2 TRBV2 - TGTGCCAGCGGTCGGGGACTAGCGGGAGATGGGATGGCCGGGGAGCTGTTTTTT CASGRGLAGDGMAGELFF
TRBJ1-2 - TRBV12-3/TRBV12-4 once TGTGCCAGCGGCCGACAGTCCTACGGCTACACCTTC CASGRQSYGYTF
TRBJ2-7 TRBD1 TRBV5-1 - TGCGCCAGCAGCGCGACAGGGGTGTACGAGCAGTACTTC CASSATGVYEQYF
TRBJ2-7 - TRBV11-3 - TGTGCCAGCAGCCCACAGGATGGCGAGCAGTACTTC CASSPQDGEQYF
TRBJ1-1 - TRBV29-1 - TGCAGCGTTGCTGGGGGGAATGCCAACACTGAAGCTTTCTTT CSVAGGNANTEAFF
TRBJ1-2 - TRBV9 once TGTGCCAGCAGCGCGTACTCTAACTATGGCTACACCTTC CASSAYSNYGYTF
TRBJ1-2 - TRBV4-2 - TGTGCCAGCAGCCAAGATTCCCCAAGTAGTCGAGTTTTTAGGGGGACGTATGGCTACACCTTC CASSQDSPSSRVFRGTYGYTF
TRBJ1-5 - TRBV28 few TGTGCCAGCAGTACTGTCTGGTCAGGGGCGGTTGATCAGCCCCAGCATTTT CASSTVWSGAVDQPQHF
TRBJ2-3 TRBD1 TRBV5-1 - TGCGCCAGCAGCCCACGGGACAGGGGGAGGTCAGATACGCAGTATTTT CASSPRDRGRSDTQYF
TRBJ2-1 TRBD1 TRBV11-3 - TGTGCCAGCAGCTTAGACCGGACAGGTTACAATGAGCAGTTCTTC CASSLDRTGYNEQFF
TRBJ2-3 - TRBV11-2 - TGTGCCAGCAGCTTAGCCCTAGCGTCAGATACGCAGTATTTT CASSLALASDTQYF
TRBJ1-2 - TRBV6-5 - TGTGCCAGCAGTTACTCGGGGCAGGGCCCTAATGGCTACACCTTC CASSYSGQGPNGYTF
TRBJ2-6 TRBD2 TRBV3-1/TRBV3-2 - TGTGCCAGCAGCCACGAAATCAGACTAGCGGGGGCCAACGTCCTGACTTTC CASSHEIRLAGANVLTF
TRBJ2-7 - TRBV6-5 - TGTGCCAGCAGTTATTGGGGCACCCGACCCTCCGAGCAGTACTTC CASSYWGTRPSEQYF
TRBJ1-6 - TRBV27 - TGTGCCAGCAGTTTGGGTAGGGGGAGAATTAATTCACCCCTCCACTTT CASSLGRGRINSPLHF
TRBJ2-7 - TRBV4-1 - TGCGCCAGCAGCCAAGATGCGGGGAACGAGCAGTACTTC CASSQDAGNEQYF
TRBJ2-3 TRBD2 TRBV19 few TGTGCCAGTAGCCCCATAGCGGGGGGGCCCACAGATACGCAGTATTTT CASSPIAGGPTDTQYF
TRBJ2-7 - TRBV30 - TGTGCCTGGAGTGTTGTAGGCAGGGGAAGGGCCTACGAGCAGTACTTC CAWSVVGRGRAYEQYF
TRBJ2-7 - TRBV11-2 - TGTGCCAGCAGCTTAGAGACTCTCTCCTACGAGCAGTACTTC CASSLETLSYEQYF
TRBJ1-3 - TRBV27 - TGTGCCAGCAGTTTAAATGCGGCGTTCTCTGGAAACACCATATATTTT CASSLNAAFSGNTIYF
TRBJ2-5 TRBD2 TRBV3-1/TRBV3-2 - TGTGCCAGCAGATTCATAGCGGGGGGTGGAGAGACCCAGTACTTC CASRFIAGGGETQYF
TRBJ2-1 - TRBV24-1 once TGTGCCACCCGGGGGCAGGGGGCCTACAATGAGCAGTTCTTC CATRGQGAYNEQFF
TRBJ1-4 - TRBV11-3 - TGTGCCAGCAGCTTAGATCCTAGGGATCCTCTTGGAGGTGAAAAACTGTTTTTT CASSLDPRDPLGGEKLFF
TRBJ1-6 - TRBV5-3 - TGTGCCAGAAGCCCTAGATCACCCCTCCACTTT CARSPRSPLHF
TRBJ2-3 TRBD2 TRBV7-3 once TGTGCCAGCAGCTACCGGACTAGCGGGGGGGCAGATACGCAGTATTTT CASSYRTSGGADTQYF
TRBJ2-2 - TRBV5-1 - TGCGCCAGCAGCCCGGGGGATCGAACCGGGGAGCTGTTTTTT CASSPGDRTGELFF
TRBJ1-4 - TRBV24-1 once TGTGCCACCAGCCTAGGACGGGAGGGAGAAAAACTGTTTTTT CATSLGREGEKLFF
TRBJ2-5 - TRBV9 - TGTGCCAGCAGCGTAGAGTCGGGAATGGAGACCCAGTACTTC CASSVESGMETQYF